This T cell receptor beta chain was obtained from a study of OX40 agonist ivuxolimab in advanced cancers. Study as a whole: Ivuxolimab is an agonistic anti-OX40 (CD134) antibody, and patients were treated with it. Patients receiving dose escalation had hepatocellular carcinoma, melanoma, renal cell or head and neck cancer. Findings of the study overall: Clonal expansion by week 6 occurred in CD4+ and CD8+ blood T cells (at 0.1 to 3.0 mg/kg). On average, a greater number of expanded clones characterised CD8+ T cells relative to CD4+.

Produced via immunoSEQ multiplex PCR; TCRdb's table is partial and in-frame only. The sample has 130,000 or so clones, about nine tenths seen once. V lost 0 bases and J lost 1, with 9 bases in between. The CDR3 extends over 15 amino acids. From germline, CDR1 is SGHAT and CDR2 FQNNGV. As for this clone: Its specificity is unknown.

The clonotype comes from an adult with an advanced solid tumor such as melanoma, head and neck, liver or kidney cancer. The sample in question was CD4+ or CD8+ T cells sorted from blood, obtained in a trial of the OX40 agonist ivuxolimab. The V and J genes are TRBV11-2 and TRBJ1-1; the D gene is possibly TRBD1 (5 bases). As DNA, the CDR3 is TGTGCCAGCAGCTTAGATCGGGGGTCGAACACTGAAGCTTTCTTT. Protein: CASSLDRGSNTEAFF. The whole variable domain, remainder taken from reference TRBV11-2 and TRBJ1-1, is EAGVAQSPRYKIIEKRQSVAFWCNPISGHATLYWYQQILGQGPKLLIQFQNNGVVDDSQLPKDRFSAERLKGVDSTLKIQPAKLEDSAVYLCASSLDRGSNTEAFFGQGTRLTVV.